Listed below are T cell receptor beta chains from one sample, sequenced in a study of regulatory T cells in long-lasting Graves disease. TCRdb re-called the multiplex PCR reads through MiXCR, storing one row per CDR3 protein. The sample has a few hundred thousand distinct CDR3 sequences; 10% to 15% are singletons. These data were likewise used in another study, on T cells in Graves' hyperthyroidism and ophthalmopathy.

This sample comprised peripheral blood mononuclear cells (PBMCs), obtained at new diagnosis, from a patient treated with antithyroid drugs. The receptors stem from a woman aged 18-29 years with Graves disease. The CDR3 runs from the conserved cysteine through the conserved F or W. The D gene is left open where the match is weak. Size is stated for part of the rows, as once, few or many counts, or as a class when the clone is expanded.

CDR3nt: TGTGCCAGTCGGGACAATAAGAACACTGAAGCTTTCTTT; CDR3aa: CASRDNKNTEAFF; d_gene: NA; j_gene: TRBJ1-1; abundance: many; v_gene: TRBV6-2/TRBV6-3
CDR3nt: TGTGCCATCGGTGGCAGCTCCACAGATACGCAGTATTTT; CDR3aa: CAIGGSSTDTQYF; d_gene: NA; j_gene: TRBJ2-3; abundance: NA; v_gene: TRBV10-3
CDR3nt: TGTGCCAGACTGATTACGAGCGGTTTCGTCTTCGTAGAATCCTACAATGAGCAGTTCTTC; CDR3aa: CARLITSGFVFVESYNEQFF; d_gene: NA; j_gene: TRBJ2-1; abundance: many; v_gene: TRBV6-1
CDR3nt: TGTGCCACCAGTGCATCGTGGGGATTGGATACGCAGTATTTT; CDR3aa: CATSASWGLDTQYF; d_gene: NA; j_gene: TRBJ2-3; abundance: many; v_gene: TRBV24-1
CDR3nt: TGTGCCAGCAGCGTATTCCTAGCGGGCGAGCAGTACTTC; CDR3aa: CASSVFLAGEQYF; d_gene: TRBD2; j_gene: TRBJ2-7; abundance: few; v_gene: TRBV9
CDR3nt: TGTGCCAGTACCGCGGATCCTTTAGACTTATTATCGGGATTAAATCAGCCCCAGCATTTT; CDR3aa: CASTADPLDLLSGLNQPQHF; d_gene: NA; j_gene: TRBJ1-5; abundance: many; v_gene: TRBV19
CDR3nt: TGTGCCAGCAGTTTATTTGGCTCTCAGAACACTGAAGCTTTCTTT; CDR3aa: CASSLFGSQNTEAFF; d_gene: NA; j_gene: TRBJ1-1; abundance: many; v_gene: TRBV28
CDR3nt: TGTGCCAGCAGCTTAGGGGGGGGCGTCGAGCAGTACTTC; CDR3aa: CASSLGGGVEQYF; d_gene: NA; j_gene: TRBJ2-7; abundance: NA; v_gene: TRBV7-6
CDR3nt: TGTGCCAGCAGCCGACTAGCGGGAGGAGGAACCGGGGAGCTGTTTTTT; CDR3aa: CASSRLAGGGTGELFF; d_gene: TRBD2; j_gene: TRBJ2-2; abundance: many; v_gene: TRBV28
CDR3nt: TGCAGCGTCTCTAGCGGGGGGGAGGGCACAGATACGCAGTATTTT; CDR3aa: CSVSSGGEGTDTQYF; d_gene: TRBD2; j_gene: TRBJ2-3; abundance: few; v_gene: TRBV29-1
CDR3nt: TGTGCCAGCAGCTTAGCGTTGGGGGGCTACACTGAAGCTTTCTTT; CDR3aa: CASSLALGGYTEAFF; d_gene: NA; j_gene: TRBJ1-1; abundance: many; v_gene: TRBV7-8
CDR3nt: TGCGCCAGCAGCGACTGGGGCTGGACAGGCAATCAGCTCCAGCATTTT; CDR3aa: CASSDWGWTGNQLQHF; d_gene: TRBD1; j_gene: TRBJ1-5; abundance: few; v_gene: TRBV4-1
CDR3nt: TGTGCCAGCAGCTTAAATGGCTTGGATACGCAGTATTTT; CDR3aa: CASSLNGLDTQYF; d_gene: NA; j_gene: TRBJ2-3; abundance: many; v_gene: TRBV7-3
CDR3nt: TGCAGTGCTAGCCCATGGGACAGGGGGGATGAAAAACTGTTTTTT; CDR3aa: CSASPWDRGDEKLFF; d_gene: TRBD1; j_gene: TRBJ1-4; abundance: many; v_gene: TRBV20-1
CDR3nt: TGTGCCAGCAGCAATCAGGGACCCACTGAAGCTTTCTTT; CDR3aa: CASSNQGPTEAFF; d_gene: NA; j_gene: TRBJ1-1; abundance: many; v_gene: TRBV7-9
CDR3nt: TGTGCCAGCAGTTTCGGCAGGGGACCATATAGCAATCAGCCCCAGCATTTT; CDR3aa: CASSFGRGPYSNQPQHF; d_gene: NA; j_gene: TRBJ1-5; abundance: few; v_gene: TRBV6-9
CDR3nt: TGTGCCAGCAGCCAAGGGACAGGGCAAATCTACGAGCAGTACTTC; CDR3aa: CASSQGTGQIYEQYF; d_gene: TRBD1; j_gene: TRBJ2-7; abundance: many; v_gene: TRBV7-9
CDR3nt: TGCGCCAGCAGCCAAGAGGTTAACCTGAACACTGAAGCTTTCTTT; CDR3aa: CASSQEVNLNTEAFF; d_gene: NA; j_gene: TRBJ1-1; abundance: many; v_gene: TRBV4-3
CDR3nt: TGTGCCAGCAGCTTAGAACCGGGACCCAGCAATCAGCCCCAGCATTTT; CDR3aa: CASSLEPGPSNQPQHF; d_gene: NA; j_gene: TRBJ1-5; abundance: many; v_gene: TRBV7-2
CDR3nt: TGTGCCACCAGTGCCTCGTACCAAGAGACCCAGTACTTC; CDR3aa: CATSASYQETQYF; d_gene: NA; j_gene: TRBJ2-5; abundance: many; v_gene: TRBV15
CDR3nt: TGTGCCAGCAGCTTCGCCCCCGACTCGTTCTACAATGAGCAGTTCTTC; CDR3aa: CASSFAPDSFYNEQFF; d_gene: NA; j_gene: TRBJ2-1; abundance: many; v_gene: TRBV5-5
CDR3nt: TGTGCCAGCAGCCGAGGGGTCCGCAGACAGAACACTGAAGCTTTCTTT; CDR3aa: CASSRGVRRQNTEAFF; d_gene: NA; j_gene: TRBJ1-1; abundance: many; v_gene: TRBV2
CDR3nt: TGCGCCAGCAGCCTGGGACTAGCGGGAAGAGATACGCAGTATTTT; CDR3aa: CASSLGLAGRDTQYF; d_gene: TRBD2; j_gene: TRBJ2-3; abundance: many; v_gene: TRBV5-1
CDR3nt: TGTGCCAGCAGCCTCGGGACCCAGGTGGATGAGCAGTTCTTC; CDR3aa: CASSLGTQVDEQFF; d_gene: NA; j_gene: TRBJ2-1; abundance: many; v_gene: TRBV13
CDR3nt: TGTGCCAGCAGCCGCGGGACCCACTCCTACGAGCAGTACTTC; CDR3aa: CASSRGTHSYEQYF; d_gene: NA; j_gene: TRBJ2-7; abundance: many; v_gene: TRBV7-2
CDR3nt: TGCAGTGCTAGCGCCACGGAGACCCAGTACTTC; CDR3aa: CSASATETQYF; d_gene: NA; j_gene: TRBJ2-5; abundance: many; v_gene: TRBV20-1
CDR3nt: TGTGCCACCGGGGGATTTAAGAATGAGCAGTTCTTC; CDR3aa: CATGGFKNEQFF; d_gene: NA; j_gene: TRBJ2-1; abundance: NA; v_gene: TRBV15
CDR3nt: TGTGCCAGCAGCCTAGGACTAGCGGGGAGCAATGAGCAGTTCTTC; CDR3aa: CASSLGLAGSNEQFF; d_gene: TRBD2; j_gene: TRBJ2-1; abundance: many; v_gene: TRBV7-2
CDR3nt: TGTGCCAGCTCACCTAGCCTTCTCTCAGGGGACGACCACAATGAGCAGTTCTTC; CDR3aa: CASSPSLLSGDDHNEQFF; d_gene: NA; j_gene: TRBJ2-1; abundance: many; v_gene: TRBV18
CDR3nt: TGTGCCAGCAGCTTGGGAGGGAGGAGCTTAGAGACCCAGTACTTC; CDR3aa: CASSLGGRSLETQYF; d_gene: NA; j_gene: TRBJ2-5; abundance: NA; v_gene: TRBV5-6
CDR3nt: TGTGCCAGCAGTCGTACACAGGGCTACACCTTC; CDR3aa: CASSRTQGYTF; d_gene: NA; j_gene: TRBJ1-2; abundance: few; v_gene: TRBV9
CDR3nt: TGTGCCAGCAGTTTCCGCCCCGGGACAGGGAAACCTAGCAATCAGCCCCAGCATTTT; CDR3aa: CASSFRPGTGKPSNQPQHF; d_gene: TRBD1; j_gene: TRBJ1-5; abundance: NA; v_gene: TRBV6-5
CDR3nt: TGTGCCAGCAGGCGTGGAGGGGGCGGAAGGGGCTACACCTTC; CDR3aa: CASRRGGGGRGYTF; d_gene: TRBD1; j_gene: TRBJ1-2; abundance: many; v_gene: TRBV12-3/TRBV12-4
CDR3nt: TGTGCCACCTCTCGGGACAGGGCGTTAGAAGCTTTCTTT; CDR3aa: CATSRDRALEAFF; d_gene: TRBD1; j_gene: TRBJ1-1; abundance: many; v_gene: TRBV19
CDR3nt: TGCGCCAGCAGCCAAGCTACATACAATGAGCAGTTCTTC; CDR3aa: CASSQATYNEQFF; d_gene: NA; j_gene: TRBJ2-1; abundance: few; v_gene: TRBV4-1
CDR3nt: TGTGCCAGCAGCCTTCACAGGGTGACGCGCACTGAAGCTTTCTTT; CDR3aa: CASSLHRVTRTEAFF; d_gene: NA; j_gene: TRBJ1-1; abundance: many; v_gene: TRBV3-1
CDR3nt: TGTGCCAGCAGCTTCCGGGCGGGCTCCTATAATTCACCCCTCCACTTT; CDR3aa: CASSFRAGSYNSPLHF; d_gene: NA; j_gene: TRBJ1-6; abundance: many; v_gene: TRBV7-2
CDR3nt: TGTGCCAGCAGCGAACCGGACATTTCAGCCGACGATGGTTTCTTT; CDR3aa: CASSEPDISADDGFF; d_gene: NA; j_gene: TRBJ1-1; abundance: few; v_gene: TRBV7-2
CDR3nt: TGTGCCAGCGGACTGAAAGAGACCCAGTACTTC; CDR3aa: CASGLKETQYF; d_gene: NA; j_gene: TRBJ2-5; abundance: NA; v_gene: TRBV6-1
CDR3nt: TGTGCCACCAGTGATTTGGCGAATAATGGGGGAAACTATGGCTACACCTTC; CDR3aa: CATSDLANNGGNYGYTF; d_gene: NA; j_gene: TRBJ1-2; abundance: few; v_gene: TRBV24-1
CDR3nt: TGTGCCAGCTCCCCTTTCCAGGAGAACTCCGGGGAGCTGTTTTTT; CDR3aa: CASSPFQENSGELFF; d_gene: NA; j_gene: TRBJ2-2; abundance: many; v_gene: TRBV18
CDR3nt: TGTGCCAGCAGTCTTCTCGCCGGGACAGGGGGTAGAAATGAGCAGTTCTTC; CDR3aa: CASSLLAGTGGRNEQFF; d_gene: TRBD1; j_gene: TRBJ2-1; abundance: many; v_gene: TRBV28
CDR3nt: TGTGCCAGCAGGAACACGGGAGAAAACAATGAGCAGTTCTTC; CDR3aa: CASRNTGENNEQFF; d_gene: NA; j_gene: TRBJ2-1; abundance: many; v_gene: TRBV28
CDR3nt: TGTGCCAGCAGCCATTTTATAGCGGGAGGGCCCCACTACAATGAGCAGTTCTTC; CDR3aa: CASSHFIAGGPHYNEQFF; d_gene: TRBD2; j_gene: TRBJ2-1; abundance: NA; v_gene: TRBV6-1
CDR3nt: TGTGCCAGTGCGGGACTAGCAGTATTC; CDR3aa: CASAGLAVF; d_gene: TRBD2; j_gene: TRBJ2-4; abundance: many; v_gene: TRBV6-2/TRBV6-3
CDR3nt: TGTGCCAGCAGCTTAATCGTCCAGGCTAGCCACACAGATACGCAGTATTTT; CDR3aa: CASSLIVQASHTDTQYF; d_gene: NA; j_gene: TRBJ2-3; abundance: many; v_gene: TRBV7-2
CDR3nt: TGTGCCAGCAGCGGACTAGCGGGAGGGTCCTACAATGAGCAGTTCTTC; CDR3aa: CASSGLAGGSYNEQFF; d_gene: TRBD2; j_gene: TRBJ2-1; abundance: many; v_gene: TRBV13
CDR3nt: TGTGCCAGCAGCTCTTGGGGGGGCTACGAGCAGTACTTC; CDR3aa: CASSSWGGYEQYF; d_gene: TRBD2; j_gene: TRBJ2-7; abundance: NA; v_gene: TRBV14